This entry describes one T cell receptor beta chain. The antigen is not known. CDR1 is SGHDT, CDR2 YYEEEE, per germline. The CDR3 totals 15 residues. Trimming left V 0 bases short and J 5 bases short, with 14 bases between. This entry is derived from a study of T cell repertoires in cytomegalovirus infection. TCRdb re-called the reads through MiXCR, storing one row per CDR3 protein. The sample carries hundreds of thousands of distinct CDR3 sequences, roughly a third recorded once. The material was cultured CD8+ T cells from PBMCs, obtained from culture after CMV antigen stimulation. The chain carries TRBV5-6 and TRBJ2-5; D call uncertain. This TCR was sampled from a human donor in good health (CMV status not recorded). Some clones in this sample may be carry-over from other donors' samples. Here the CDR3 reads CASSLVGYGDETQYF. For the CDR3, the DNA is TGTGCCAGCAGCTTGGTGGGTTACGGCGATGAGACCCAGTACTTC.